This record concerns one TCR beta chain sequence. No antigen is known for it. Profiled with immunoSEQ multiplex PCR; TCRdb holds only in-frame clones, not every one. Altogether 9,000 to 13,000 clones are present, roughly 89% being singletons, with the ten largest covering approximately 16%. Blood collection times were about day -28 and days 30, 100, 180 posttransplant. This sample is drawn from a study of T cell clonotyping in hematopoietic cell transplantation. Overall study findings and caveats: Few recipient clonotypes overlapped donors; over 95% were de novo at given depth. Pathologically expanded recipient clonotypes increased progressively from day 30 to day 180 as diversity fell. Graft donor and pretransplant recipient Inverse Simpson Index values predicted broader posttransplant TCR diversity.

This CDR3 has 15 amino acids. CDR1 and CDR2 (germline): MNHEY, SVGAGI. V gave up 4 bases and J gave up 8 bases, with 18 bases separating them. The TCR was taken from a female patient over 55 who had an allogeneic stem cell transplant from an unrelated donor, so the T cells may come from the graft donor. Some clones in this sample may be carry-over from other donors' samples. The chain carries TRBV6-5 and TRBJ2-4, with unresolved D. Sample: PBMCs, taken 100 days after allogeneic stem cell transplant. The CDR3 DNA reads TGTGCCAGCAGTTCAGTCGATGCGAAATGGGACATTCAGTACTTC. This encodes CASSSVDAKWDIQYF.